This TCR beta chain was captured by sequencing in a study of human T cells and chemical hapten exposure. Looking at the study overall: Patch tests applied 0.01% DPC to the upper back, read at 6 days. Predominantly women, the patients had alopecia areata, totalis or universalis.

Study-level results: While controls formed fewer of them, expanded TCRs formed significantly more large CDR3 similarity clusters.

This clonotype occurred many times. Its antigen is as yet unknown. The time point here: pre-sensitization, week 0. The treatment is: therapeutic diphenylcyclopropenone sensitization with weekly scalp DPC. Germline CDR1 and CDR2: SGHAT and FQNNGV. V lost 5 bases to trimming and J lost 6 bases, with 10 bases between them. The CDR3 sequence is 13 residues long. Per the authors' pipeline: Sample TCR counts, which ranged from roughly 23,224 to 750,000, had a median of approximately 96,000. A single record per CDR3 protein comes from TCRdb applying MiXCR to the RACE reads. The authors' filters were not applied to this entry. The data contain about 270,000 distinct CDR3 sequences, around 7% of them singletons.

The TCR sequence derives from a man younger than 35 with alopecia areata. Some clones in this sample may be carry-over from other donors' samples. The sample in question was whole blood, obtained in connection with sensitization to the hapten diphenylcyclopropenone (DPC). The rearrangement links TRBV11-2 to TRBJ2-2; possible D gene TRBD1, 5 bases. The CDR3: CASSRLGAGELFF. The CDR3 coding sequence is TGTGCCAGCAGCCGCTTAGGGGCCGGGGAGCTGTTTTTT.